This is a list of T cell receptor beta chains from one sample in a study of synovial regulatory T cells in juvenile arthritis. Sequencing was performed with immunoSEQ multiplex PCR; in TCRdb, only in-frame clones are kept and a portion is missing. Across about 1,500 clones, the top ten clones capture 9.5% of the sample. Sequencing was carried out using Treg cells from the synovium. Receptors were obtained from a donor under 30 with juvenile idiopathic arthritis. Both conserved end residues are part of each CDR3. The order of the fields is J gene, clone size, V gene, CDR3 protein. Clone size is given for some rows only: seen once, a few or many times, or a class if the clone is expanded.

>TRBJ2-4|medium-sized|TRBV30
CAWSVLNAVKNIQYF
>TRBJ2-1|medium-sized|TRBV5-1
CASRRLAGENEQFF
>TRBJ1-2|-|TRBV9
CASSAGGFSNYGYTF
>TRBJ2-7|medium-sized|TRBV6-5
CASRPGNSYEQYF
>TRBJ1-2|medium-sized|TRBV29-1
CSVEEEQGARGYTF
>TRBJ2-7|medium-sized|TRBV7-9
CASSLEGRAGVEQYF
>TRBJ2-1|-|TRBV18
CASSRILAGKNSYSYNEQFF
>TRBJ1-5|medium-sized|TRBV15
CATSLRRRLLQPQHF
>TRBJ1-1|large|TRBV5-4
CASSETGLNTEAFF
>TRBJ1-4|-|TRBV7-9
CASSPRNSEKLFF
>TRBJ2-7|medium-sized|TRBV6-1
CASSGPLGEQYF
>TRBJ2-5|-|TRBV9
CASSNILAGGGETQYF
>TRBJ2-7|-|TRBV20-1
CSARAVYEQYF
>TRBJ2-2|-|TRBV7-8
CASSQFDRAGELFF
>TRBJ1-3|large|TRBV6-1
CASRPTGGRNTIYF
>TRBJ2-5|medium-sized|TRBV5-1
CASIFEETQYF
>TRBJ2-3|-|TRBV6-4
CASSRWAVGDTQYF
>TRBJ2-4|-|TRBV7-3
CASSLTAGVLAKNIQYF
>TRBJ2-1|medium-sized|TRBV19
CASSHARRAYNEQFF
>TRBJ1-6|-|TRBV28
CASSSLWRVGSSYNSPLHF
>TRBJ2-1|medium-sized|TRBV4-1
CASSKEQGWDEQFF
>TRBJ2-1|medium-sized|TRBV10-3
CAISELASGTRNEQFF
>TRBJ2-7|medium-sized|TRBV6-5
CASSYGQGSYEQYF
>TRBJ2-3|medium-sized|TRBV5-4
CASSPGGSGTDTQYF
>TRBJ1-5|medium-sized|TRBV28
CASSFAGLSNQPQHF
>TRBJ2-3|medium-sized|TRBV5-6
CASRRRLAGGTDTQYF
>TRBJ2-4|-|TRBV4-2
CASSQSEARQNIQYF
>TRBJ2-7|medium-sized|TRBV19
CASSINWRGSYEQYF
>TRBJ1-6|-|TRBV27
CASSLGQGGRSPLHF
>TRBJ2-1|large|TRBV5-6
CASSLQGIEQFF
>TRBJ2-2|medium-sized|TRBV28
CASSVSSGELFF
>TRBJ1-5|medium-sized|TRBV19
CASRIDPGGQPQHF
>TRBJ1-2|medium-sized|TRBV18
CASSPQVADYGYTF
>TRBJ1-1|medium-sized|TRBV5-1
CASSLAGGRNTEAFF
>TRBJ1-1|medium-sized|TRBV14
CASSHGRDRVTNTEAFF
>TRBJ2-3|-|TRBV28
CASTLWTGGEGDTDTQYF
>TRBJ2-3|medium-sized|TRBV4-1
CASSPWGRDGTDTQYF
>TRBJ1-5|medium-sized|TRBV28
CASSHGGDLNQPQHF
>TRBJ2-3|-|TRBV28
CASKDSSLGEYF
>TRBJ2-7|medium-sized|TRBV13
CASSSTTESSYEQYF
>TRBJ1-2|-|TRBV6-5
CASSYSRVRVGYTF
>TRBJ1-6|medium-sized|TRBV6-4
CAGLTDNSPLHF
>TRBJ2-1|medium-sized|TRBV5-4
CASSFRAGGPYNEQFF
>TRBJ2-7|medium-sized|TRBV19
CASSSSRYEQYF
>TRBJ1-5|-|TRBV6-5
CASSSTGTGSNQPQHF
>TRBJ2-7|medium-sized|TRBV5-4
CASSSQGTRGREQYF
>TRBJ2-1|large|TRBV19
CASRSAAYNEQFF
>TRBJ2-7|medium-sized|TRBV18
CASSDRVSYEQYF
>TRBJ1-5|medium-sized|TRBV28
CASSLTGGDNQPQHF
>TRBJ2-5|-|TRBV19
CASSGSRLAGAPLETQYF
>TRBJ2-7|medium-sized|TRBV7-9
CASSSSIGTSGSYEQYF
>TRBJ2-2|medium-sized|TRBV5-1
CASSLRVGESGELFF
>TRBJ1-1|medium-sized|TRBV7-9
CASSLTDNTEAFF
>TRBJ2-1|medium-sized|TRBV19
CASSITLAGGPSAEQFF